The 3 T cell receptor beta chains given below trace back to one sample, sequenced in a study of blood T cell repertoires in COVID-19. The data were produced by immunoSEQ multiplex PCR, yet TCRdb's version contains in-frame clones alone and is incomplete. The repertoire includes some 400,000 clones, 81% of them detected once, and 0.85% to 1.3% sits in the top ten. Sequenced input: peripheral blood. Receptors were obtained from a human donor with acute or convalescent COVID-19. The donor label of this sample is uncertain.

V and J are TRBV3-1 (or the pseudogene TRBV3-2) and TRBJ2-1; 7 nucleotides match TRBD1. The CDR3 is 13 residues long. The J segment lost 7 bases and the V segment lost 4 bases, leaving 4 bases of the junction unmatched. Germline loops: CDR1 LGHDT, CDR2 YNNKEL (reference sequence). CDR3 DNA: TGTGCCAGCAGCCTATTGACAGGGAATGAGCAGTTCTTC. This encodes CASSLLTGNEQFF.

The table lists this clone with a few counts. This chain links TRBV5-1 with TRBJ2-7, with a weak D call TRBD1 (6 bases). CDR3 length: 13 amino acids. Germline assignment: CDR1 SGHRS and CDR2 YFSETQ. V lost 2 bases to trimming and J lost 2 bases, with 8 bases between them. CDR3 in amino acids: CASSFGQPYEQYF. Written as DNA, the CDR3 is TGCGCCAGCAGCTTTGGACAGCCCTACGAGCAGTACTTC.

The rearrangement joins TRBV5-1 to TRBJ1-1; 7 nucleotides agree with TRBD1. V was pared by 3 bases and J by 6 bases, with 5 bases of the junction left unmatched. The CDR3 spans 13 residues. CDR1 is SGHRS, CDR2 YFSETQ, per germline. The CDR3 DNA is TGCGCCAGCAGCTGGGACAGCATAGCTGAAGCTTTCTTT. Translation gives CASSWDSIAEAFF.